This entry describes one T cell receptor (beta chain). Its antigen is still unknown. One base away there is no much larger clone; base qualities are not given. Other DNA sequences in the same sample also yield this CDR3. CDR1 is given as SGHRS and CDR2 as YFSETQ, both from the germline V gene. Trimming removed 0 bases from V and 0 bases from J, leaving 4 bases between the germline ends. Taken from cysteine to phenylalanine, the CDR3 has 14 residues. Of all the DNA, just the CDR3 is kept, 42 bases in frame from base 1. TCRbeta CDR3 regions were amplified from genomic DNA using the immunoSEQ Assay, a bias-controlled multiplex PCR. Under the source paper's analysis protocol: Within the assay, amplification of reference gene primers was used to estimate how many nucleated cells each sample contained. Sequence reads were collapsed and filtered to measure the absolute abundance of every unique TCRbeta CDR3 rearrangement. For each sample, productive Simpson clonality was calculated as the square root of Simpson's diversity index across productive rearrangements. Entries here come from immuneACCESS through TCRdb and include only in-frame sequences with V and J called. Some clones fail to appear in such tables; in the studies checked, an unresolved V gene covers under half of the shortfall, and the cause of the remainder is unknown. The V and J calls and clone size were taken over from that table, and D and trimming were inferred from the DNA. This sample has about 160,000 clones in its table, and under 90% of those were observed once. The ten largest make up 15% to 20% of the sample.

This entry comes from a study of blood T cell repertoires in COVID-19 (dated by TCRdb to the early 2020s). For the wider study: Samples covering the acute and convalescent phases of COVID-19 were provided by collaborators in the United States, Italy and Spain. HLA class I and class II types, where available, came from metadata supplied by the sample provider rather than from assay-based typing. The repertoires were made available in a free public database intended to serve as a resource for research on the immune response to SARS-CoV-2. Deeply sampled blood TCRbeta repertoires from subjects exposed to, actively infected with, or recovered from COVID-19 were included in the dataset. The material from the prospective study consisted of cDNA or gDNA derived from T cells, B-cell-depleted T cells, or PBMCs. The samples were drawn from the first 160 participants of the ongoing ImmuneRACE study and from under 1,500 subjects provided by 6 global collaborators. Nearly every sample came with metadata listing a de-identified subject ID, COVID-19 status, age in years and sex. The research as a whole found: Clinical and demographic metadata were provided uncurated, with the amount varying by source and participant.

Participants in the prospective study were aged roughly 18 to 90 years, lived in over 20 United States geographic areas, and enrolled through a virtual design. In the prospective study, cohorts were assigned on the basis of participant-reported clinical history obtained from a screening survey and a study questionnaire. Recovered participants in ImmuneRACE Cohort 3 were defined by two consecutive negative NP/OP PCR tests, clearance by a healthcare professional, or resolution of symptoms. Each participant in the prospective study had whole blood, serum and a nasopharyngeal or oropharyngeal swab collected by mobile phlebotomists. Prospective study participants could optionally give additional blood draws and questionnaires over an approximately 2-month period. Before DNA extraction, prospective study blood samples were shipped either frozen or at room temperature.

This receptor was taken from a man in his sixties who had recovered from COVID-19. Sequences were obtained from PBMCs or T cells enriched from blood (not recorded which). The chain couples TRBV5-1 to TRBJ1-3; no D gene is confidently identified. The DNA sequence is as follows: TGCGCCAGCAGCTTGGCGGGCTCTGGAAACACCATATATTTT. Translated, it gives CASSLAGSGNTIYF.